Included here is one T cell receptor (beta chain) sequence, with context. The sample is drawn from a study of blood T cell repertoires in COVID-19. Across the study: Donors in the United States, Italy and Spain gave samples during acute or convalescent COVID-19. Sources were T cells, B-cell-depleted T cells, or PBMCs; the material itself was cDNA or gDNA.

Study processing details: Amplification with reference gene primers provided the estimates of nucleated cell counts. Libraries were prepared by immunoSEQ multiplex PCR; TCRdb keeps only in-frame clonotypes and omits some of them. The DNA gave D and trimming, while V, J and clone size come from that table. The sample has over 55,000 clones, roughly 79% seen once. J lost 0 bases, V lost 2 bases, and 9 bases had no gene match. From germline, CDR1 is MGHRA and CDR2 YSYEKL. There are 17 residues in the CDR3. This TCR was recovered from a human donor in a cohort sampled during active COVID-19. The V gene is TRBV4-1, the J gene TRBJ2-5, with TRBD1 identical over 7 bases. Sequencing was done on a sample of peripheral blood. This CDR3 reads CASSQLSTGLNQETQYF. The CDR3 DNA follows: TGCGCCAGCAGCCAACTATCGACAGGGCTGAACCAAGAGACCCAGTACTTC.